The 12 T cell receptor beta chains below come from one sample, sequenced in a study of blood T cell repertoires in COVID-19. TCRdb's table, derived via immunoSEQ multiplex PCR, lists solely in-frame clones and lacks some. This repertoire shows 200,000 to 300,000 clones, around 88% found once; its top ten account for 1% to 1.5%. The sample comprised PBMCs or T cells enriched from blood (not recorded which). These TCRs come from a woman between 35 and 50 years old with acute COVID-19.

The CDR3 reads CASTTQGNQPQHF. The DNA of the CDR3 is TGTGCCAGTACCACCCAGGGAAATCAGCCCCAGCATTTT. The V call is TRBV19, the J call TRBJ1-5; weak D call: TRBD1 (5 bases). The CDR3 is 13 residues long. Germline CDR1 LNHDA, CDR2 SQIVND (reference sequence). The V end lost 7 bases, the J end lost 4 bases, and 11 bases lay between the germline ends.

This clone was seen once. This chain connects TRBV20-1 to TRBJ1-4, with D hard to call. The CDR3 loop spans 11 amino acids. V was pared by 0 bases and J by 15 bases, with 11 bases between. From germline, CDR1 is DFQATT and CDR2 SNEGSKA (reference sequence). The CDR3 nucleotides read TGCAGTGCTAGAGATCCCCCGAGGGTGTTTTTT. This translates into CSARDPPRVFF.

The chain combines TRBV11-2 with TRBJ2-4, with 14 bases lining up with TRBD2. Looked up from germline, CDR1 is SGHAT and CDR2 is FQNNGV. This CDR3 has 19 amino acids. V gave up 5 bases and J gave up 0 bases; unmatched junction bases: 9. CDR3 nucleotide sequence: TGTGCCAGCAGCCATAGACTAGCGGGAGGGGACTTAGCCAAAAACATTCAGTACTTC. This sequence encodes CASSHRLAGGDLAKNIQYF.

The chain links TRBV2 to TRBJ1-5, with 7 bases identical to TRBD1. Germline CDR1 SNHLY, CDR2 FYNNEI. J lost 4 bases, V lost 6 bases, and 9 bases had no gene match. The CDR3 is made up of 15 amino acids. The CDR3 reads CASSLGGQWNQPQHF. In DNA form, the CDR3 reads TGTGCCAGCAGCCTTGGGGGACAGTGGAATCAGCCCCAGCATTTT.

The chain links TRBV5-1 to TRBJ2-5; 7 bases agree with TRBD1. The CDR3 extends over 14 amino acids. Trimming removed 2 bases from V and 4 bases from J; junction bases left unmatched: 5. Germline V gene lookup returns CDR1 SGHRS and CDR2 YFSETQ. CDR3 residues: CASSFGTVGETQYF. The CDR3 bases are TGCGCCAGCAGCTTCGGGACAGTCGGAGAGACCCAGTACTTC.

The chain links TRBV5-1 to TRBJ2-1, with D tentatively TRBD1 (6 bases). Germline V lookup: CDR1 SGHRS, CDR2 YFSETQ. Trimming cost V 4 bases and J 0 bases, with 11 bases left between them. The CDR3 loop spans 15 amino acids. The CDR3 DNA reads as TGCGCCAGCAGCCTACAGGGCAGCTCCTACAATGAGCAGTTCTTC. Translating it yields CASSLQGSSYNEQFF.

The gene calls are TRBV30 and TRBJ2-1, with TRBD2 as a possible D gene (6 bases). The ends were cut back, 2 bases at V and 3 bases at J, with 14 bases in the middle. The CDR3 sequence is 15 residues long. Germline V gene sequence: CDR1 GTSNPN, CDR2 SVGIG (reference sequence). CDR3 bases: TGTGCCTGGAGTTTTCGTAGCGGAGTCTACAATGAGCAGTTCTTC. Protein sequence: CAWSFRSGVYNEQFF.

V is TRBV5-6 and J is TRBJ1-5; tentatively, D is TRBD1 (5 bases). Germline CDR1 reads SGHDT; CDR2 reads YYEEEE. The V end lost 2 bases, the J end lost 0 bases, and 12 bases lay between the germline ends. The CDR3 covers 16 residues. For the CDR3, the DNA is TGTGCCAGCAGCTTAGCGGGGGACCTTAGCAATCAGCCCCAGCATTTT. It specifies CASSLAGDLSNQPQHF.

This rearrangement joins TRBV21-1 to TRBJ1-5. TRBV21-1 counts as a pseudogene. This CDR3 spans 18 amino acids. CDR3 amino acids: CASSKERTPKVPIQPQHF. The CDR3 region has the DNA TGTGCCAGCAGCAAAGAGAGGACTCCCAAGGTGCCTATCCAGCCCCAGCATTTT.

This clone was seen only a few times. The genes are TRBV2 and TRBJ1-3; D gene uncertain. Looked up from germline, CDR1 is SNHLY and CDR2 is FYNNEI. CDR3 length: 14 residues. Trimming took off 8 bases at V and 0 bases at J, with 11 bases between the two ends. The CDR3 region is CASRTIPSGNTIYF. In nucleotides, the CDR3 is TGTGCCAGCCGAACAATCCCCTCTGGAAACACCATATATTTT.

The rearrangement links TRBV3-1 (or the pseudogene TRBV3-2) to TRBJ2-5; 10 nucleotides align to TRBD2. Germline V gives CDR1 LGHDT, CDR2 YNNKEL (reference sequence). This CDR3 comprises 16 residues. V was pared by 5 bases and J by 5 bases, with 11 bases of the junction left unmatched. CDR3 in DNA: TGTGCCAGCAGCACGTGGAGCGGGAGGGCGGGTGAGACCCAGTACTTC. Protein product: CASSTWSGRAGETQYF.

V usage is TRBV24-1 and J usage is TRBJ1-5; 7 bases are a match to TRBD1. Trimming took 9 bases from V and 0 from J; bases not matched to a gene: 10. In germline, CDR1 is KGHDR, CDR2 SFDVKD. The CDR3 consists of 16 residues. In nucleotides, the CDR3 is TGTGCCACCGGGAAGACAGGGACATATAGCAATCAGCCCCAGCATTTT. Protein product: CATGKTGTYSNQPQHF.